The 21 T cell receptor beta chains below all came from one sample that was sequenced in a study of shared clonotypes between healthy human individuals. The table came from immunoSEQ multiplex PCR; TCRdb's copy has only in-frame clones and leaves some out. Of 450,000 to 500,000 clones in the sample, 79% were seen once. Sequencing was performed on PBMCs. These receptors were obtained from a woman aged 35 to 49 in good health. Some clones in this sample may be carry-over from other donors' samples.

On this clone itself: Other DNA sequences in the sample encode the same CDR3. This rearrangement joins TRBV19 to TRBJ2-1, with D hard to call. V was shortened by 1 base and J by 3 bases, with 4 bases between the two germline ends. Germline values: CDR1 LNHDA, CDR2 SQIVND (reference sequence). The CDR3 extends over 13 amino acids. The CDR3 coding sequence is TGTGCCAGTAGTATAGCTAGCTACAATGAGCAGTTCTTC. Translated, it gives CASSIASYNEQFF.

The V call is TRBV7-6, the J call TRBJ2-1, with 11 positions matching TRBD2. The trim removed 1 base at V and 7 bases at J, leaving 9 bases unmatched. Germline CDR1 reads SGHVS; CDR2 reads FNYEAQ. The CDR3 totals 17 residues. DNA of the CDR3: TGTGCCAGCAGCTTAGAACTAGCGGGAGCCTCGGGGAATGAGCAGTTCTTC. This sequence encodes CASSLELAGASGNEQFF.

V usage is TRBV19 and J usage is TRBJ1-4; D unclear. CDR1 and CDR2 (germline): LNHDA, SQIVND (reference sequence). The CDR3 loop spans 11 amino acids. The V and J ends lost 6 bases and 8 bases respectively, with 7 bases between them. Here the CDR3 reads CASRAAEKLFF. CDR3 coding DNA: TGTGCCAGTAGGGCTGCGGAAAAACTGTTTTTT. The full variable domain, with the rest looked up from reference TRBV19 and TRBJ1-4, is DGGITQSPKYLFRKEGQNVTLSCEQNLNHDAMYWYRQDPGQGLRLIYYSQIVNDFQKGDIAEGYSVSREKKESFPLTVTSAQKNPTAFYLCASRAAEKLFFGSGTQLSVL.

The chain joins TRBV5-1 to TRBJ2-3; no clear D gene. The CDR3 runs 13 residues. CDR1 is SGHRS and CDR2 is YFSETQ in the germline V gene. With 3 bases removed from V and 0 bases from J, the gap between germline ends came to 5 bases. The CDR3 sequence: CASSWQSTDTQYF. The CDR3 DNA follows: TGCGCCAGCAGCTGGCAAAGCACAGATACGCAGTATTTT.

The CDR3 here is CASSFGTEQPYEQYF. CDR3 sequence (DNA): TGTGCCAGCAGTTTTGGTACAGAGCAGCCCTACGAGCAGTACTTC. The V and J genes are TRBV28 and TRBJ2-7; D is unresolved. The V end was cut by 3 bases, the J end by 2 bases, with 14 bases between. CDR3 size: 15 residues. Looked up from germline, CDR1 is MDHEN and CDR2 is SYDVKM.

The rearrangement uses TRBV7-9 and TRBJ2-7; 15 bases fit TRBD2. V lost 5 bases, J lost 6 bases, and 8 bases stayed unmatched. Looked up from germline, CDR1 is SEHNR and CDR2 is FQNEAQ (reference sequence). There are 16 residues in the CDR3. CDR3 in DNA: TGTGCCAGCAGCCCCGGACTAGCGGGAGGGCTGGCCGAGCAGTACTTC. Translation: CASSPGLAGGLAEQYF.

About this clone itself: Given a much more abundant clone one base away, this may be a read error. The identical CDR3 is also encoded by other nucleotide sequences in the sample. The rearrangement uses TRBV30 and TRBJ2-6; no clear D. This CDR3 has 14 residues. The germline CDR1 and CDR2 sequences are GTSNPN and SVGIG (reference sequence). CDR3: CAWSADAGANVLTF. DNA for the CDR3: TGCGCCTGGAGTGCCGACGCCGGGGCCAACGTCCTGACTTTC.

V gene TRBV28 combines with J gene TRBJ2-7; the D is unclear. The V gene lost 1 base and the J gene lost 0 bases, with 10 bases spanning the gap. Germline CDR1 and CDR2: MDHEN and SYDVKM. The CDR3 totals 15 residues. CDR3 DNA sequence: TGTGCCAGCAGTTTATCAGGATTTTCCTCCTACGAGCAGTACTTC. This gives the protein CASSLSGFSSYEQYF.

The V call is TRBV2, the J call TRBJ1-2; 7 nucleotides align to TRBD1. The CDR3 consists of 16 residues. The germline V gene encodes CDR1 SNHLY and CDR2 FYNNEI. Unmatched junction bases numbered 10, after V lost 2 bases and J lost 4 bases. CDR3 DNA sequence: TGTGCCAGCAGTGAACTTATCACGACAGGGTTCTATGGCTACACCTTC. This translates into CASSELITTGFYGYTF.

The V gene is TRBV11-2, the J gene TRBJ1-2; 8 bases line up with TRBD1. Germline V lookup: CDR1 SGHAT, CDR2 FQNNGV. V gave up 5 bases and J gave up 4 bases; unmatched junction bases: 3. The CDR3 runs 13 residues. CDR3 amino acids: CASSPGQVYGYTF. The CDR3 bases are TGTGCCAGCAGCCCGGGACAGGTCTATGGCTACACCTTC.

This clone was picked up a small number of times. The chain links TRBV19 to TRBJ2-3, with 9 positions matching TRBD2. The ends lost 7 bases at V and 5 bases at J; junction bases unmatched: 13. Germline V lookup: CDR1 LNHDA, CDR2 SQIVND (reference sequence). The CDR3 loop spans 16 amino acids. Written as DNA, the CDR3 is TGTGCCAGTACCACTCGAGGGCGGGAGGGGGAAGATACGCAGTATTTT. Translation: CASTTRGREGEDTQYF.

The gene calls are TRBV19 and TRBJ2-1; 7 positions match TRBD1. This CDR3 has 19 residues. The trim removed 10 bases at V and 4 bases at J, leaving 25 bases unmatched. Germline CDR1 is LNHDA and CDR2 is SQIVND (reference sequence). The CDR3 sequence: CANPIFGTDHNLKYNEQFF. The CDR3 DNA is TGTGCCAACCCAATTTTCGGGACAGACCACAACCTAAAATACAATGAGCAGTTCTTC.

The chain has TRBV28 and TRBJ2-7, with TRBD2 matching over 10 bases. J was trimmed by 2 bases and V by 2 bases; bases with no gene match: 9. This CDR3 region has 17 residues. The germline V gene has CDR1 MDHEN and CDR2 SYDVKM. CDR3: CASSLVTSGPVTYEQYF. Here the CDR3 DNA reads TGTGCCAGCAGTTTAGTGACTAGCGGGCCGGTAACCTACGAGCAGTACTTC.

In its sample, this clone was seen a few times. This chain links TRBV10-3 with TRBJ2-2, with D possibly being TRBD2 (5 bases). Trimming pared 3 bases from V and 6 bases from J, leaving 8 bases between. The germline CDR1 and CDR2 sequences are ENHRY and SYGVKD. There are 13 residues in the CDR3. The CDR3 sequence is CAISEGSPGELFF. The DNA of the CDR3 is TGTGCCATCAGTGAAGGGAGTCCCGGGGAGCTGTTTTTT.

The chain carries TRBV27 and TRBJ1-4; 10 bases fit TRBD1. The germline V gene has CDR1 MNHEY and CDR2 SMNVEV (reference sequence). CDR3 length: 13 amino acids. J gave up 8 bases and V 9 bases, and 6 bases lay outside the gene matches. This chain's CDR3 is CASKTGGVEKLFF. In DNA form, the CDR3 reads TGTGCCAGTAAGACAGGGGGCGTCGAAAAACTGTTTTTT.

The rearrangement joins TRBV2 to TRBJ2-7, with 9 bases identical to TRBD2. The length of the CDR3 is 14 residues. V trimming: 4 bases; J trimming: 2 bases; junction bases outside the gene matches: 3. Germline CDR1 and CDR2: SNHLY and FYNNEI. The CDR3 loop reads CASSGTSATYEQYF. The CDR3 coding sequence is TGTGCCAGCAGTGGGACTAGCGCTACCTACGAGCAGTACTTC.

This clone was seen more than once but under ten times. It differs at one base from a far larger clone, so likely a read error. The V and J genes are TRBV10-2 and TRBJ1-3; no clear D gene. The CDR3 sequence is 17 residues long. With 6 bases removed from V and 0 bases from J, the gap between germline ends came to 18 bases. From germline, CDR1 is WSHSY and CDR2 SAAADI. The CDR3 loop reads CASSPAAQRNSGNTIYF. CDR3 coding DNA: TGCGCCAGCAGCCCCGCCGCCCAGAGAAACTCTGGAAACACCATATATTTT.

Written as DNA, the CDR3 is TGTGCCACCAGCAGCTCTCGGGCGGGAGGCAATCAGCCCCAGCATTTT. It encodes CATSSSRAGGNQPQHF. The rearrangement links TRBV15 to TRBJ1-5, with no clear D. The germline CDR1 and CDR2 sequences are LNHNV and YYDKDF (reference sequence). This CDR3 region has 16 residues. Deletions cut 3 bases from V and 2 bases from J, with 14 bases between.

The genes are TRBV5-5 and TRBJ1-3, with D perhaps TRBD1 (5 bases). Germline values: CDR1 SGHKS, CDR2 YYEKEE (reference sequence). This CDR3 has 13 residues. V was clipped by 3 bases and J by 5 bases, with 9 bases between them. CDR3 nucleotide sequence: TGTGCCAGCAGCTGGGGGACGAGAAACACCATATATTTT. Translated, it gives CASSWGTRNTIYF. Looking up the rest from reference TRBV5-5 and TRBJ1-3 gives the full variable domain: DAGVTQSPTHLIKTRGQQVTLRCSPISGHKSVSWYQQVLGQGPQFIFQYYEKEERGRGNFPDRFSARQFPNYSSELNVNALLLGDSALYLCASSWGTRNTIYFGEGSWLTVV.

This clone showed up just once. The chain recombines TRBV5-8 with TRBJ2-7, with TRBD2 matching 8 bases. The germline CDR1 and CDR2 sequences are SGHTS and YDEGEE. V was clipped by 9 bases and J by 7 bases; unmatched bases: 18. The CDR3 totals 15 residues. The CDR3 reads CATLPRTGRAGEQYF. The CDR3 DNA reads TGTGCCACCCTCCCAAGGACCGGGAGGGCCGGGGAGCAGTACTTC. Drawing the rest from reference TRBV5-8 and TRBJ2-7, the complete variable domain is EAGVTQSPTHLIKTRGQQATLRCSPISGHTSVYWYQQALGLGLQFLLWYDEGEERNRGNFPPRFSGRQFPNYSSELNVNALELEDSALYLCATLPRTGRAGEQYFGPGTRLTVT.

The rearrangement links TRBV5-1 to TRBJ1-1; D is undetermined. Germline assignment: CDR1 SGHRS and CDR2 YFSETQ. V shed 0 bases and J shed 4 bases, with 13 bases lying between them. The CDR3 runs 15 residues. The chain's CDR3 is CASSLGPTRGTEAFF. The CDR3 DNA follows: TGCGCCAGCAGCTTGGGTCCTACACGGGGCACTGAAGCTTTCTTT.